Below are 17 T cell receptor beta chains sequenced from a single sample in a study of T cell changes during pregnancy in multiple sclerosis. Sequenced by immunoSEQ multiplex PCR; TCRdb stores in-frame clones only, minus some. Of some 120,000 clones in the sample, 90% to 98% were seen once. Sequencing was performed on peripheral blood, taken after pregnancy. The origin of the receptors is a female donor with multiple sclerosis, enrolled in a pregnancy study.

The CDR3 spells CASRETGAGEKLFF. CDR3 DNA: TGTGCCAGCAGAGAAACAGGGGCGGGGGAAAAACTGTTTTTT. The V and J genes are TRBV6-5 and TRBJ1-4, with 7 bases matching TRBD1. Germline V gives CDR1 MNHEY, CDR2 SVGAGI. The CDR3 is 14 amino acids. Unmatched junction bases numbered 9, after V lost 6 bases and J lost 8 bases.

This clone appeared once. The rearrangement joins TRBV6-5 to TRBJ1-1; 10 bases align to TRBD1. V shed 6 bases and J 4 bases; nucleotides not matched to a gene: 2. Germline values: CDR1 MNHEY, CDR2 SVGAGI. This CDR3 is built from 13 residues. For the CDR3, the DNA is TGTGCCAGCAGGACAGGGGGCGCCACTGAAGCTTTCTTT. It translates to CASRTGGATEAFF.

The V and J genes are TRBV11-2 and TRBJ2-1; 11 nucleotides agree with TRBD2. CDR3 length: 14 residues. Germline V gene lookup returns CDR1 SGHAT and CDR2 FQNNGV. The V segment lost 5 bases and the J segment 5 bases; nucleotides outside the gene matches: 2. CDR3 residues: CASSTGLADNEQFF. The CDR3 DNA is TGTGCCAGCAGCACGGGACTAGCGGACAATGAGCAGTTCTTC.

The CDR3 nucleotides are TGTGCCAGCAGCCAAGACCGTTCCCCCACGAGGTACAATGAGCAGTTCTTC. It is translated as CASSQDRSPTRYNEQFF. The chain has TRBV4-2 and TRBJ2-1; D is uncertain. Germline lookup yields CDR1 LGHNA and CDR2 YNFKEQ. The CDR3 contains 17 residues. V was trimmed by 0 bases and J by 4 bases, leaving 16 bases between them.

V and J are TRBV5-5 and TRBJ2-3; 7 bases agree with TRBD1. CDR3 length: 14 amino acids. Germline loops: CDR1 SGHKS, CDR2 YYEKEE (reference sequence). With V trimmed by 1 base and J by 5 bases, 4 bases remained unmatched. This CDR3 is CASSLQGGGDTQYF. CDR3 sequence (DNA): TGTGCCAGCAGCTTGCAAGGGGGCGGAGATACGCAGTATTTT.

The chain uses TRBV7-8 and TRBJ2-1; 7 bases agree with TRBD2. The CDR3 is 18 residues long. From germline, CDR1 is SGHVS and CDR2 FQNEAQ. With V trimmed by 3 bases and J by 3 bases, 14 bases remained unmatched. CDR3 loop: CASSLRSRRSGFYNEQFF. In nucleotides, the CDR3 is TGTGCCAGCAGCTTGCGGAGTAGGCGTAGCGGGTTCTACAATGAGCAGTTCTTC.

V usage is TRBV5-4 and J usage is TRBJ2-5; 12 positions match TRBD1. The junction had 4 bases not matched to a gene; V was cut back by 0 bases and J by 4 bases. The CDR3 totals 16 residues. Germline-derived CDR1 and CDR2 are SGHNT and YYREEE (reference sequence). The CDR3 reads CASSLEGDRGRETQYF. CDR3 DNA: TGTGCCAGCAGCTTGGAGGGGGACAGGGGGCGAGAGACCCAGTACTTC.

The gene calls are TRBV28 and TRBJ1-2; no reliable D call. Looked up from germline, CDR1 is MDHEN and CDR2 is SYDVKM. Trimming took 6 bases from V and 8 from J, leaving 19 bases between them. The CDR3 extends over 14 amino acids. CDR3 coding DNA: TGTGCCAGCAGGGAGGGAATATTCAGTTTGGGCTACACCTTC. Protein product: CASREGIFSLGYTF.

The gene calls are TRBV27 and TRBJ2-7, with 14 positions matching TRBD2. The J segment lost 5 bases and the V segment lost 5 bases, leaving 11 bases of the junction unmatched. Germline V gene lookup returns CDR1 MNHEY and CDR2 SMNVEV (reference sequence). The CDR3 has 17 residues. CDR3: CASSPIFGTSGSHEQYF. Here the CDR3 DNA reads TGTGCCAGCAGTCCAATATTTGGGACTAGCGGGAGCCACGAGCAGTACTTC.

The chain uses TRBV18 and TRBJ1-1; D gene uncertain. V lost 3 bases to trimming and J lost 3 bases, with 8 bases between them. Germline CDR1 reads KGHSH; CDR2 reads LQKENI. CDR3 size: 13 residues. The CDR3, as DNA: TGTGCCAGCTCACCGTTAGCAGACACTGAAGCTTTCTTT. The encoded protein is CASSPLADTEAFF.

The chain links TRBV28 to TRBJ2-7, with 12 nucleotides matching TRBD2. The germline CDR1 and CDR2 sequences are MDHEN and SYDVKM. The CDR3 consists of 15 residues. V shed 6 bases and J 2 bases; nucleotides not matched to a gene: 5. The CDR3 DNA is TGTGCCAGCAGCTTCTGGACTAGCGGGGCCTACGAGCAGTACTTC. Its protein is CASSFWTSGAYEQYF.

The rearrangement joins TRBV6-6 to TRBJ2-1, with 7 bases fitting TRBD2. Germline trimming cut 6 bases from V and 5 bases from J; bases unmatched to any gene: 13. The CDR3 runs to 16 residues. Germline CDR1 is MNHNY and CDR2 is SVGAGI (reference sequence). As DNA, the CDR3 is TGTGCCAGCAGCCCACCGGGGGGAGTTCTAAACAATGAGCAGTTCTTC. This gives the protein CASSPPGGVLNNEQFF.

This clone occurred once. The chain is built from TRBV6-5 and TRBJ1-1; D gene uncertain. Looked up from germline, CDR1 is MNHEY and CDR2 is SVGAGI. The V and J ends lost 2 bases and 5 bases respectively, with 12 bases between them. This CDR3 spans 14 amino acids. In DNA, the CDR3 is TGTGCCAGCAGTTACGTGGGGTGGGAGACTGAAGCTTTCTTT. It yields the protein CASSYVGWETEAFF.

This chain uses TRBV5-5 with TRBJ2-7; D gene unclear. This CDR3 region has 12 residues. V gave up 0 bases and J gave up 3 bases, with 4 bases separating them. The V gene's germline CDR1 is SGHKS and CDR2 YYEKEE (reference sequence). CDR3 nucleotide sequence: TGTGCCAGCAGCTTGGTGAGCTACGAGCAGTACTTC. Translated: CASSLVSYEQYF.

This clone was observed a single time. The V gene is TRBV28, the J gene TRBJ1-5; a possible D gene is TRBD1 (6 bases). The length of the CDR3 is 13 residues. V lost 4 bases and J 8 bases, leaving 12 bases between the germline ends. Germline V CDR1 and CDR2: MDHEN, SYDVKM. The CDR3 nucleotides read TGTGCCAGCAGTTCCCGGACAGAGGAGCCCCAGCATTTT. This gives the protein CASSSRTEEPQHF.

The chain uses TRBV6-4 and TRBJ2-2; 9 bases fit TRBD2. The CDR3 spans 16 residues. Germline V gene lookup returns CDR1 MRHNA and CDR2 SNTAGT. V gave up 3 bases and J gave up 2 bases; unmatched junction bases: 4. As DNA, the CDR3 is TGTGCCAGCAGTGATGCTAGCGGGACTAACACCGGGGAGCTGTTTTTT. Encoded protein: CASSDASGTNTGELFF.

The CDR3 spells CASSKQAGSTDTQYF. In DNA form, the CDR3 reads TGTGCCAGCAGTAAGCAAGCGGGGAGCACAGATACGCAGTATTTT. The genes are TRBV6-4 and TRBJ2-3, with TRBD2 matching over 7 bases. Germline CDR1 reads MRHNA; CDR2 reads SNTAGT. The length of the CDR3 is 15 residues. Trimming removed 5 bases from V and 0 bases from J; junction bases left unmatched: 5.